The entry below gives a single T cell receptor beta chain sequence along with its context. This clonotype was seen only a few times. The antigen it recognizes is unknown. Base-call qualities are not available, and no considerably larger clone is one nucleotide away. The sample's time point label, decoded: before preoperative PTX-NDP chemotherapy. Patients received paclitaxel-nedaplatin as preoperative chemotherapy before surgery. This specimen comes from a study of esophageal squamous cell carcinoma under preoperative chemotherapy (dated by TCRdb to 2017 to 2018). For the wider study: TCR repertoires were profiled in both peripheral blood T cells and tumor-infiltrating lymphocytes. The study examined the effect of paclitaxel-nedaplatin chemotherapy on T-cell receptor repertoires in patients with esophageal squamous cell carcinoma. Roughly 5 patients with primary esophageal squamous cell carcinoma made up the cohort. Repertoires from samples obtained before paclitaxel-nedaplatin therapy were compared with repertoires from samples obtained after paclitaxel-nedaplatin therapy.

V is pruned by 6 bases and J by 1 base, leaving 7 bases of the junction without a gene match. For CDR1 and CDR2, the germline V gene lists SGHTA and FQGTGA. Its CDR3 holds 15 amino acids, cysteine through phenylalanine. The sequence is cut down to CDR3 DNA, 45 bases in frame from base 1. Beyond this particular receptor, the publication reports: The analysis included only a few patients with esophageal squamous cell carcinoma, making the cohort small. Immediate and substantial changes in clonotype frequency were induced by paclitaxel-nedaplatin therapy, and contraction rather than amplification was more likely to be observed among abundant clones. After chemotherapy, peripheral T cells showed a significant rise in TCR diversity, whereas tumor-infiltrating lymphocytes did not. Rather than arising solely from local clonal changes, post-treatment tumor-infiltrating lymphocytes appeared to come partly from peripheral T cells that migrated into the tumor.

Receptor libraries were prepared by PCR. Instrument on record: HiSeq X Ten. High-throughput sequencing was used to characterize the TCR repertoires. TCRdb's own reprocessing of the public reads used fastp at Q25 and MiXCR and kept productive beta chains. Each CDR3 protein appears once, grouped with its most common genes and DNA. The sample includes tens of thousands of distinct CDR3 sequences, with less than 55% observed a single time. The biggest ten clones account for approximately 12% of the sample. This specimen was collected from a patient given preoperative chemotherapy. This chain joins TRBV7-3 to TRBJ2-3, and 7 bases in between align with TRBD1. The TCR was taken from a human donor with esophageal squamous cell carcinoma. The donor label of this sample is uncertain. The nucleotide sequence reads as follows: TGTGCCAGCAGTTCACCCGGGACAGGCACAGATACGCAGTATTTT. This codes for CASSSPGTGTDTQYF.